Below, one T cell receptor beta chain is given with its context. This specimen comes from a study of technical replicates of blood from several donors. This table comes from immunoSEQ multiplex PCR, and its TCRdb copy is limited to in-frame clones, with some not included. This table has 66,000 or so clones, around 97% appearing once. Germline CDR1 MNHEY, CDR2 SVGAGI. Trimming at V came to 6 bases and at J to 5 bases, leaving 8 bases not matched to a gene. The CDR3 loop spans 14 amino acids. The sequencing sample was made of T cells isolated from PBMCs. The receptor comes from a human donor in good health. The chain joins TRBV6-5 to TRBJ2-7, with 9 bases aligning to TRBD1. The CDR3 spells CASREQGAVHEQYF. For the CDR3, the DNA is TGTGCCAGCAGGGAACAGGGGGCAGTCCACGAGCAGTACTTC.